This TCR beta chain derives from a study of blood T cell repertoires in COVID-19. Study-wide context: Donors in the United States, Italy and Spain gave samples during acute or convalescent COVID-19. The analysed material was cDNA or gDNA that came from T cells, B-cell-depleted T cells, or PBMCs.

This CDR3 contains 14 residues. The junction had 5 bases not matched to a gene; V was cut back by 5 bases and J by 1 base. Germline V gene lookup returns CDR1 MNHEY and CDR2 SVGAGI. Study processing details: By means of reference gene primer amplification, nucleated cell counts were estimated. TCRdb's copy holds only in-frame clones and misses some; the assay was immunoSEQ multiplex PCR. Clone size and the V and J calls come from that table; the DNA yielded D and trimming. This table has more than 85,000 clones, 75% to 85% appearing once. This rearrangement joins TRBV6-5 to TRBJ2-7; 7 bases align to TRBD1. The sequencing input was peripheral blood. The origin of this receptor is a man aged 55 to 69 with acute or convalescent COVID-19. CDR3 nucleotides: TGTGCCAGCAGTCGGAGACAGGGTTCCTACGAGCAGTACGTC. Translating gives CASSRRQGSYEQYV.